This T cell receptor (beta chain) derives from a study of blood T cell repertoires in COVID-19. Under the authors' procedure: Estimates of nucleated cell counts were drawn from the amplification of reference gene primers. Measured with immunoSEQ multiplex PCR; TCRdb has only the in-frame clones, and not every one. V and J calls and clone size are given by that table; D and trimming were obtained from the DNA. The sample shows a few hundred thousand clones, about 91% of them seen only once. CDR1 is SQVTM, CDR2 ANQGSEA, per germline. V lost 2 bases and J 3 bases, leaving 11 bases between the germline ends. The CDR3 contains 14 residues. Study members were between 18 and 89 years old and lived in 20 to 25 US regions. For recovered donors of Cohort 3, there were two negative PCRs, clearance, or symptom resolution. This clone was seen only once.

The chain employs TRBV29-1 and TRBJ2-1, with D possibly TRBD1 on 6 matching bases. The receptor's source is a woman between 18 and 30 years old who had recovered from COVID-19. The sample taken for sequencing was PBMCs or T cells enriched from blood (not recorded which). CDR3 residues: CSVEFGTNYNEQFF. The CDR3 DNA sequence: TGCAGCGTTGAATTCGGGACAAACTACAATGAGCAGTTCTTC.